The clone carrying this TCR beta chain was observed a few times. This CDR3 comprises 13 residues. Germline V gene lookup returns CDR1 SGHTA and CDR2 FQGNSA. V lost 5 bases to trimming and J lost 5 bases; unmatched junction nucleotides: 2. TCRdb used MiXCR to reprocess the 5' RACE reads, holding one entry per CDR3 protein. The sample has nearly 55,000 distinct CDR3 sequences, roughly a quarter seen once. The gene calls are TRBV7-2 and TRBJ1-5; TRBD1 matches at 8 bases. The TCR was taken from a female donor with breast cancer. The sequenced sample consisted of tumor-infiltrating naive CD4+ T cells sorted from the breast tumor. Documented subset: naive CD4+ T cells, CD4+CD45RA+CD25-. The CDR3 spells CASSPDRDQPQHF. As DNA, the CDR3 is TGTGCCAGCAGCCCGGACAGGGATCAGCCCCAGCATTTT.